The rows below give T cell receptor beta chains drawn from one sample of a study of T-cell reconstitution after alpha-beta-depleted transplantation in children. TCRdb re-called the PCR reads through MiXCR, storing one row per CDR3 protein. The sample includes under 150,000 distinct CDR3 sequences, more than 9.5% of them seen just once. Specimen: PBMCs, mostly from graft donor cells, collected 180 days after TCRalphabeta/CD19-depleted stem cell transplant. The receptors were gathered from a girl under two years old who had a stem cell transplant for combined immunodeficiency, so the T cells may come from the graft donor. CDR3s include the opening cysteine and the closing phenylalanine or tryptophan. Each record gives: clone size, J gene, V gene, D gene, CDR3 DNA, CDR3 protein. The D gene is left open where the match is weak. Size is omitted from some rows. Given values are once, few, many or a class for expanded clones.

size: few
J: TRBJ2-1
V: TRBV7-9
D: TRBD2
DNA: TGTGCCAGCAGCTTAGCAAGCGGGATGGACAATGAGCAGTTCTTC
CDR3: CASSLASGMDNEQFF

size: .
J: TRBJ1-4
V: TRBV29-1
D: TRBD1
DNA: TGCAGCGTTAGGGGGACAGGGACTCGGGAAAAACTGTTTTTT
CDR3: CSVRGTGTREKLFF

size: few
J: TRBJ2-7
V: TRBV7-9
D: .
DNA: TGTGCCAGCAGCTTTGGGGAGGCGGTGCAGTACTTC
CDR3: CASSFGEAVQYF

size: .
J: TRBJ2-1
V: TRBV11-2
D: TRBD2
DNA: TGTGCCAGCAGCTCCTCTGAGCGGGAGAGTGTAAATGAGCAGTTCTTC
CDR3: CASSSSERESVNEQFF

size: .
J: TRBJ2-7
V: TRBV20-1
D: .
DNA: TGCAGTGCTCCCTACGCCGGGGCCCAAAACTACGAGCAGTACTTC
CDR3: CSAPYAGAQNYEQYF

size: many
J: TRBJ2-1
V: TRBV7-2
D: .
DNA: TGTGCCAGCAGCTTAGGAGGGGGGGAGCAGTTCTTC
CDR3: CASSLGGGEQFF

size: few
J: TRBJ2-6
V: TRBV10-3
D: .
DNA: TGTGCCATCAGTGGCTTTTTCAGCTCTGGGGCCAACGTCCTGACTTTC
CDR3: CAISGFFSSGANVLTF

size: .
J: TRBJ2-5
V: TRBV24-1
D: TRBD1
DNA: TGTGCCACCAGTGCCGCCGGGACAGGGGGCCAAGAGACCCAGTACTTC
CDR3: CATSAAGTGGQETQYF

size: .
J: TRBJ2-7
V: TRBV9
D: .
DNA: TGTGCCAGCTCACCAACGCAGGGGCTACACGAGCAGTACTTC
CDR3: CASSPTQGLHEQYF

size: many
J: TRBJ2-7
V: TRBV20-1
D: TRBD1
DNA: TGCAGTGCTAGAACCGGGACAGGGTCTCGAGAGCAGTACTTC
CDR3: CSARTGTGSREQYF

size: many
J: TRBJ2-3
V: TRBV12-3/TRBV12-4
D: .
DNA: TGTGCCAGCAGTGCTGCTAGAACGGGAGTATGGGCAGATACGCAGTATTTT
CDR3: CASSAARTGVWADTQYF

size: .
J: TRBJ2-3
V: TRBV20-1
D: .
DNA: TGCAGTGCTAGCTGGGGCACAGATACGCAGTATTTT
CDR3: CSASWGTDTQYF

size: few
J: TRBJ1-1
V: TRBV29-1
D: .
DNA: TGCAGCGTTGAAGCCGCAGGTGGGAGCACTGAAGCTTTCTTT
CDR3: CSVEAAGGSTEAFF

size: few
J: TRBJ2-7
V: TRBV20-1
D: TRBD2
DNA: TGCAGTGCTAGGAGCGGGGGGGCCTACGAGCAGTACTTC
CDR3: CSARSGGAYEQYF

size: few
J: TRBJ2-7
V: TRBV29-1
D: .
DNA: TGCAGCGTTGGGGAGCAGGGATACGAGCAGTACTTC
CDR3: CSVGEQGYEQYF

size: .
J: TRBJ2-7
V: TRBV11-3
D: .
DNA: TGTGCCAGCAGCTTAGCTCTATACGAGCAGTACTTC
CDR3: CASSLALYEQYF

size: .
J: TRBJ2-2
V: TRBV12-3/TRBV12-4
D: .
DNA: TGTGCCAGCAGTTTAGGGCTGCACACCGGGGAGCTGTTTTTT
CDR3: CASSLGLHTGELFF

size: few
J: TRBJ1-1
V: TRBV10-3
D: .
DNA: TGTGCCATCAGTGAGAGGGGCCACACTGAAGCTTTCTTT
CDR3: CAISERGHTEAFF

size: few
J: TRBJ2-7
V: TRBV20-1
D: .
DNA: TGCAGTGCTAGAGATCGGCTAGCGAGTCTCTACGAGCAGTACTTC
CDR3: CSARDRLASLYEQYF

size: .
J: TRBJ2-2
V: TRBV12-3/TRBV12-4
D: .
DNA: TGTGCCAGCAGTTACCCCTCTTCCGGGGAGCTGTTTTTT
CDR3: CASSYPSSGELFF

size: few
J: TRBJ2-7
V: TRBV7-2
D: .
DNA: TGTGCCAGCAGCCAGATAACTAGTTTTTCCGGCGAGCAGTACTTC
CDR3: CASSQITSFSGEQYF

size: many
J: TRBJ2-2
V: TRBV20-1
D: .
DNA: TGCAGTGCGGAGGCGACCGGGGAGCTGTTTTTT
CDR3: CSAEATGELFF

size: .
J: TRBJ2-5
V: TRBV9
D: .
DNA: TGTGCCAGCAGCTTAACGGAAACCCAAGAGACCCAGTACTTC
CDR3: CASSLTETQETQYF

size: .
J: TRBJ2-7
V: TRBV27
D: TRBD1
DNA: TGTGCCAGCAGTTTACGACAGGGCAACAACGAGCAGTACTTC
CDR3: CASSLRQGNNEQYF

size: few
J: TRBJ2-7
V: TRBV11-2
D: TRBD1
DNA: TGTGCCAGCAGCCCCCGGACAGGGGACTCCTACGAGCAGTACTTC
CDR3: CASSPRTGDSYEQYF

size: .
J: TRBJ2-5
V: TRBV20-1
D: .
DNA: TGCAGTGCTAGGCGGGGAGGAGAGACCCAGTACTTC
CDR3: CSARRGGETQYF

size: .
J: TRBJ2-5
V: TRBV5-1
D: TRBD1
DNA: TGCGCCAGCAGCGTTCCCGGGACAGGGGAAGAGACCCAGTACTTC
CDR3: CASSVPGTGEETQYF

size: .
J: TRBJ2-1
V: TRBV4-3
D: TRBD2
DNA: TGCGCCAGCAGCCAAGACAGGACTAGCGGAAGCTCCTACAATGAGCAGTTCTTC
CDR3: CASSQDRTSGSSYNEQFF

size: .
J: TRBJ1-5
V: TRBV7-9
D: .
DNA: TGTGCCAGCAGCTTAGCGGCCGGCAATCAGCCCCAGCATTTT
CDR3: CASSLAAGNQPQHF

size: many
J: TRBJ2-7
V: TRBV20-1
D: .
DNA: TGCAGTGCTAGAGATGTTAGGCCTTCCTACGAGCAGTACTTC
CDR3: CSARDVRPSYEQYF

size: .
J: TRBJ2-5
V: TRBV29-1
D: TRBD1
DNA: TGCAGCGTACACCGGGACAGAAAGACCCAGTACTTC
CDR3: CSVHRDRKTQYF

size: .
J: TRBJ2-2
V: TRBV11-2
D: TRBD1
DNA: TGTGCCAGCAGCTTCCAGGACAGGGCGGACACCGGGGAGCTGTTTTTT
CDR3: CASSFQDRADTGELFF

size: .
J: TRBJ1-5
V: TRBV28
D: TRBD1
DNA: TGTGCCAGCAGTTTATACGGGACAGGGGCTCAGCCCCAGCATTTT
CDR3: CASSLYGTGAQPQHF

size: few
J: TRBJ2-1
V: TRBV5-1
D: TRBD2
DNA: TGCGCCAGCAGCGCCGGACTAGCGGGAGACTACAATGAGCAGTTCTTC
CDR3: CASSAGLAGDYNEQFF

size: many
J: TRBJ1-4
V: TRBV29-1
D: .
DNA: TGCAGCGTTGGGGAGTCAGGGGAAGAAAAACTGTTTTTT
CDR3: CSVGESGEEKLFF

size: many
J: TRBJ1-5
V: TRBV6-6
D: .
DNA: TGTGCCAGCAGCCTAGATCCGAATCAGCCCCAGCATTTT
CDR3: CASSLDPNQPQHF

size: few
J: TRBJ2-7
V: TRBV4-3
D: .
DNA: TGCGCCAGCAGCCAACCGTCCTATGGGGGACCCGCCTACGAGCAGTACTTC
CDR3: CASSQPSYGGPAYEQYF

size: .
J: TRBJ2-2
V: TRBV12-5
D: .
DNA: TGTGCTAGTGGTTTGGTACGGCAGGGCGACACCGGGGAGCTGTTTTTT
CDR3: CASGLVRQGDTGELFF

size: .
J: TRBJ2-5
V: TRBV5-5
D: .
DNA: TGTGCCAGCAGCTTAGGCACAGCCGATCAAGAGACCCAGTACTTC
CDR3: CASSLGTADQETQYF

size: .
J: TRBJ1-4
V: TRBV15
D: .
DNA: TGTGCCACCAGCAGAGATCCGGTCCAGGCGCTAAATGAAAAACTGTTTTTT
CDR3: CATSRDPVQALNEKLFF

size: .
J: TRBJ2-2
V: TRBV11-2
D: .
DNA: TGTGCCAGCGCCTCACTTAGAGGGCCGAACACCGGGGAGCTGTTTTTT
CDR3: CASASLRGPNTGELFF

size: many
J: TRBJ2-5
V: TRBV5-5
D: .
DNA: TGTGCCAGCAGCTTGTTGAGTGGATTGGAGACCCAGTACTTC
CDR3: CASSLLSGLETQYF

size: few
J: TRBJ2-7
V: TRBV5-1
D: TRBD2
DNA: TGCGCCAGCAGCTTGGAGGTAGCGGGGCCCTACGAGCAGTACTTC
CDR3: CASSLEVAGPYEQYF

size: .
J: TRBJ2-1
V: TRBV7-8
D: TRBD2
DNA: TGTGCCAGCAGCTTAGCCCGCCCAGCGGTGGGGGGGTTCTACAATGAGCAGTTCTTC
CDR3: CASSLARPAVGGFYNEQFF

size: .
J: TRBJ2-5
V: TRBV12-3/TRBV12-4
D: TRBD2
DNA: TGTGCCAGCAGCATGGGACTAGCGGAGACCCAGTACTTC
CDR3: CASSMGLAETQYF

size: .
J: TRBJ2-7
V: TRBV20-1
D: .
DNA: TGCAGTGCTAGAGCCAGGAGAGCCTACGAGCAGTACTTC
CDR3: CSARARRAYEQYF

size: .
J: TRBJ2-1
V: TRBV20-1
D: .
DNA: TGCAGTGGAAGGGTCCGGACGTACAATGAGCAGTTCTTC
CDR3: CSGRVRTYNEQFF

size: .
J: TRBJ2-7
V: TRBV28
D: TRBD2
DNA: TGTGCCAGCAGTTTAGCGGGGCGGGGGGTTAAGGCCTACGAGCAGTACTTC
CDR3: CASSLAGRGVKAYEQYF

size: many
J: TRBJ1-1
V: TRBV27
D: .
DNA: TGTGCCAGCAGTTTGGGTGGTGAAGCTTTCTTT
CDR3: CASSLGGEAFF

size: many
J: TRBJ1-2
V: TRBV27
D: .
DNA: TGTGCCAGCAGTTTAAATTGGCCGAACTATGGCTACACCTTC
CDR3: CASSLNWPNYGYTF

size: .
J: TRBJ2-7
V: TRBV5-1
D: .
DNA: TGCGCCAGCAGCTTGGGTGACTGGGCCTACGAGCAGTACTTC
CDR3: CASSLGDWAYEQYF

size: few
J: TRBJ2-5
V: TRBV4-3
D: TRBD2
DNA: TGCGCCAGCAGCCACGGACTAGCGGGAGCAGAGACCCAGTACTTC
CDR3: CASSHGLAGAETQYF

size: .
J: TRBJ1-1
V: TRBV27
D: TRBD1
DNA: TGTGCCAGCAGGACAGGGGACACTGAAGCTTTCTTT
CDR3: CASRTGDTEAFF

size: .
J: TRBJ2-5
V: TRBV20-1
D: .
DNA: TGCAGTGCTAGCTTTTTGGGGTTCGGGGAGACCCAGTACTTC
CDR3: CSASFLGFGETQYF